This TCR beta chain is from a study of blood T cell repertoires in COVID-19. Original processing notes: Nucleated cell counts were estimated from reference gene primer amplification. Some clones are missing from TCRdb's copy, which holds only in-frame ones; the method was immunoSEQ multiplex PCR. That table gives V, J and clone size, and the DNA gave D and trimming. The data show roughly 140,000 clones, with roughly 80% seen just once and 8.6% held by the top ten. Germline CDR1 reads SGHTA; CDR2 reads FQGNSA. V was clipped by 5 bases and J by 5 bases; unmatched bases: 10. The length of the CDR3 is 16 residues.

The chain is built from TRBV7-2 and TRBJ2-7; 12 nucleotides agree with TRBD2. The specimen sequenced was peripheral blood. The sequence was collected from a man in his fifties with active or convalescent COVID-19. CDR3 DNA sequence: TGTGCCAGCAGCCTGGTTGCTAGCGGGAGGGCCAACGAGCAGTACTTC. Translation: CASSLVASGRANEQYF.